Shown below are 23 T cell receptor beta chains from a single sample sequenced in a study of blood T cell repertoires in COVID-19. Method: immunoSEQ multiplex PCR; TCRdb's copy keeps in-frame clones and lacks some. The table includes about 260,000 clones, approximately 90% detected once. Sample: peripheral blood. The receptors were gathered from a woman aged 45-65 years who had recovered from COVID-19.

CDR3 DNA sequence: TGTGCCAGCAGTTACGATATCCAGGGGTCCTACAATGAGCAGTTCTTC. Its protein is CASSYDIQGSYNEQFF. The chain uses TRBV6-2 or TRBV6-3 and TRBJ2-1; tentative D call: TRBD1 (6 bases). Per germline, CDR1 MNHEY and CDR2 SVGEGT. The length of the CDR3 is 16 residues. V was clipped by 2 bases and J by 1 base, with 12 bases between them.

The CDR3 coding sequence is TGTGCCAGCAGCTTGGGCGGGCGGAGTGAAGCTTTCTTT. It translates to CASSLGGRSEAFF. This chain connects TRBV5-4 to TRBJ1-1, with D hard to call. Between the trimmed V and J ends, which lost 0 bases and 7 bases, there was a span of 10 bases. CDR3 size: 13 residues. The germline V gene has CDR1 SGHNT and CDR2 YYREEE (reference sequence).

This chain connects TRBV9 to TRBJ2-2, with a tentative D call TRBD1 (6 bases). The ends were cut back, 3 bases at V and 3 bases at J, with 9 bases in the middle. Germline CDR1 reads SGDLS; CDR2 reads YYNGEE. CDR3 size: 14 residues. CDR3 protein: CASSGGPDTGELFF. CDR3 bases: TGTGCCAGCAGCGGGGGGCCGGACACCGGGGAGCTGTTTTTT. The whole variable domain, remainder taken from reference TRBV9 and TRBJ2-2, is DSGVTQTPKHLITATGQRVTLRCSPRSGDLSVYWYQQSLDQGLQFLIQYYNGEERAKGNILERFSAQQFPDLHSELNLSSLELGDSALYFCASSGGPDTGELFFGEGSRLTVL.

The chain links TRBV7-2 to TRBJ2-7; TRBD2 might be the D (5 bases). Germline V CDR1 and CDR2: SGHTA, FQGNSA. V was shortened by 5 bases and J by 2 bases, with 16 bases between the two germline ends. The CDR3 contains 15 residues. CDR3: CASSPGLTRAYEQYF. The CDR3 nucleotides read TGTGCCAGCAGCCCCGGACTCACGAGGGCCTACGAGCAGTACTTC. Complete variable domain (other parts from reference TRBV7-2 and TRBJ2-7): GAGVSQSPSNKVTEKGKDVELRCDPISGHTALYWYRQSLGQGLEFLIYFQGNSAPDKSGLPSDRFSAERTGGSVSTLTIQRTQQEDSAVYLCASSPGLTRAYEQYFGPGTRLTVT.

The chain carries TRBV19 and TRBJ2-6; TRBD1 matches at 8 bases. Per germline, CDR1 LNHDA and CDR2 SQIVND (reference sequence). This CDR3 is 18 amino acids long. The V segment lost 9 bases and the J segment 3 bases; nucleotides outside the gene matches: 16. The CDR3 region has the DNA TGTGCCAGCTTAAGAAGGCAGGGGGCCTACAGTGGGGCCAACGTCCTGACTTTC. Protein sequence: CASLRRQGAYSGANVLTF.

This clone was detected once. This rearrangement joins TRBV6-2 or TRBV6-3 to TRBJ2-5; D uncertain. The V end lost 5 bases, the J end lost 4 bases, and 11 bases lay between the germline ends. Germline CDR1 reads MNHEY; CDR2 reads SVGEGT. This CDR3 is built from 13 residues. The CDR3 loop is CASSLDMRETQYF. DNA for the CDR3: TGTGCCAGCAGTCTTGACATGCGAGAGACCCAGTACTTC.

This sequence joins TRBV2 and TRBJ2-7; 10 nucleotides match TRBD1. The CDR3 is made up of 15 amino acids. Trimming took 3 bases from V and 3 from J; bases not matched to a gene: 5. CDR1 and CDR2 (germline): SNHLY, FYNNEI. In DNA, the CDR3 is TGTGCCAGCAGTGACGGGGGGACAGGGGACTACGAGCAGTACTTC. Translated, it gives CASSDGGTGDYEQYF.

The chain has TRBV7-3 and TRBJ2-2; TRBD2 matches 9 bases. The V gene's germline CDR1 is SGHTA and CDR2 FQGTGA. V gave up 4 bases and J gave up 2 bases; unmatched junction bases: 8. The length of the CDR3 is 17 residues. This chain's CDR3 is CASSSSGIKLNTGELFF. The CDR3 DNA reads as TGTGCCAGCAGCTCTAGCGGGATAAAACTAAACACCGGGGAGCTGTTTTTT.

This clone was detected ten times or more. V usage is TRBV9 and J usage is TRBJ2-5, with TRBD2 matching over 7 bases. This CDR3 spans 16 amino acids. Trimming cost V 3 bases and J 1 base; bases outside gene matches: 9. The germline CDR1 and CDR2 sequences are SGDLS and YYNGEE. The CDR3 region is CASSAAVLAVQETQYF. CDR3 DNA sequence: TGTGCCAGCAGCGCAGCGGTGCTAGCGGTCCAAGAGACCCAGTACTTC.

J is TRBJ2-2 and V is TRBV7-9; TRBD1 aligns across 10 bases. In germline, CDR1 is SEHNR, CDR2 FQNEAQ (reference sequence). The CDR3 is made up of 16 amino acids. With V trimmed by 5 bases and J by 1 base, 4 bases remained unmatched. The CDR3 region has the DNA TGTGCCAGCAGCCCATGGGACAGGGGGAACACCGGGGAGCTGTTTTTT. Translation: CASSPWDRGNTGELFF.

V is TRBV28 and J is TRBJ2-1; D is uncertain. Germline V gene sequence: CDR1 MDHEN, CDR2 SYDVKM. The CDR3 runs 13 residues. V was trimmed by 2 bases and J by 10 bases, leaving 12 bases between them. In nucleotides, the CDR3 is TGTGCCAGCAGTTTAATCGGTCCGATCGAGCAGTTCTTC. This encodes CASSLIGPIEQFF.

The genes are TRBV9 and TRBJ2-1, with D possibly being TRBD2 (5 bases). Trimming pared 4 bases from V and 5 bases from J, leaving 10 bases between. The germline V gene has CDR1 SGDLS and CDR2 YYNGEE. This CDR3 region has 13 residues. DNA of the CDR3: TGTGCCAGCAGCCCCGCCGGGGACAATGAGCAGTTCTTC. Translating it yields CASSPAGDNEQFF.

The chain links TRBV2 to TRBJ2-7; no clear D gene. The V end lost 2 bases, the J end lost 0 bases, and 8 bases lay between the germline ends. The CDR3 consists of 14 residues. Germline-derived CDR1 and CDR2 are SNHLY and FYNNEI. CDR3 residues: CASSEHSNSYEQYF. The CDR3 DNA sequence: TGTGCCAGCAGTGAACACAGTAACTCCTACGAGCAGTACTTC.

The chain links TRBV18 to TRBJ2-3, with TRBD1 matching 8 bases. V was pared by 4 bases and J by 0 bases, with 6 bases of the junction left unmatched. The CDR3 runs 16 residues. Germline values: CDR1 KGHSH, CDR2 LQKENI. In DNA form, the CDR3 reads TGTGCCAGCTCACACCGGGACAGGATTAGCACAGATACGCAGTATTTT. As protein: CASSHRDRISTDTQYF.

V and J are TRBV9 and TRBJ1-6; 10 bases line up with TRBD1. V shed 4 bases and J 6 bases; nucleotides not matched to a gene: 4. This CDR3 contains 15 residues. Per the germline V gene, CDR1 is SGDLS and CDR2 is YYNGEE. The CDR3 loop is CASSPRDRGNSPLHF. The CDR3 DNA is TGTGCCAGCAGCCCCCGGGACAGGGGTAATTCACCCCTCCACTTT. The full variable domain, in which reference TRBV9 and TRBJ1-6 provide the parts outside the CDR3, is DSGVTQTPKHLITATGQRVTLRCSPRSGDLSVYWYQQSLDQGLQFLIQYYNGEERAKGNILERFSAQQFPDLHSELNLSSLELGDSALYFCASSPRDRGNSPLHFGNGTRLTVT.

The V and J genes are TRBV11-2 and TRBJ1-4; TRBD1 aligns across 8 bases. This CDR3 contains 14 residues. V trimming: 5 bases; J trimming: 8 bases; junction bases outside the gene matches: 7. CDR1 is SGHAT and CDR2 is FQNNGV in the germline V gene. CDR3 amino acids: CASSPLGQEEKLFF. As DNA, the CDR3 is TGTGCCAGCAGCCCGCTGGGACAGGAAGAAAAACTGTTTTTT. Based on the CDR3 plus reference TRBV11-2 and TRBJ1-4, the full variable domain is EAGVAQSPRYKIIEKRQSVAFWCNPISGHATLYWYQQILGQGPKLLIQFQNNGVVDDSQLPKDRFSAERLKGVDSTLKIQPAKLEDSAVYLCASSPLGQEEKLFFGSGTQLSVL.

This clone was observed once. The DNA of the CDR3 is TGTGCCAGCGTCAGGGGGAGAAATCAGCCCCAGCATTTT. As protein: CASVRGRNQPQHF. The chain is built from TRBV28 and TRBJ1-5, with 7 bases identical to TRBD1. This CDR3 region has 13 residues. After removal of 8 bases from V and 4 bases from J, the junction contained 5 bases not matched to a gene. Germline CDR1 reads MDHEN; CDR2 reads SYDVKM.

J is TRBJ1-1 and V is TRBV7-2; 7 nucleotides match TRBD1. Losses at the gene ends were 2 bases for V and 8 bases for J; bases not matched to a gene: 5. The CDR3 loop spans 13 amino acids. Germline CDR1 reads SGHTA; CDR2 reads FQGNSA. Written as DNA, the CDR3 is TGTGCCAGCAGCTTACGCCGGGACAGCGAAGCTTTCTTT. Its translation is CASSLRRDSEAFF.

The gene calls are TRBV29-1 and TRBJ1-1; D perhaps matches TRBD1 (5 bases). Between the trimmed V and J ends, which lost 3 bases and 1 base, there was a span of 15 bases. Germline V gene sequence: CDR1 SQVTM, CDR2 ANQGSEA. This CDR3 spans 15 amino acids. DNA of the CDR3: TGCAGCGTTGAGGTGGACACGAGAACGAACACTGAAGCTTTCTTT. It is translated as CSVEVDTRTNTEAFF.

This clone was detected only a few times. The chain combines TRBV9 with TRBJ2-2; D may be TRBD1 (6 bases). CDR1 and CDR2 from the germline V gene are SGDLS and YYNGEE. The V gene lost 3 bases and the J gene lost 9 bases, with 15 bases spanning the gap. The CDR3 runs 14 residues. CDR3 in DNA: TGTGCCAGCAGCGAGCCGGGCCAGGGGCGGGAGCTGTTTTTT. It codes for CASSEPGQGRELFF.

The chain has TRBV4-3 and TRBJ2-7; 7 nucleotides line up with TRBD2. V lost 0 bases, J lost 5 bases, and 10 bases stayed unmatched. Looked up from germline, CDR1 is LGHNA and CDR2 is YSLEER. CDR3 length equals 16 residues. The DNA for the CDR3 is TGCGCCAGCAGCCAAGATAGGGGTGGACTAGTAGACGAGCAGTACTTC. Translated, it gives CASSQDRGGLVDEQYF.

V and J are TRBV6-4 and TRBJ1-5, with 7 bases aligning to TRBD1. V lost 3 bases to trimming and J lost 0 bases; unmatched junction nucleotides: 11. The CDR3 loop spans 18 amino acids. Per the germline V gene, CDR1 is MRHNA and CDR2 is SNTAGT. The CDR3 reads CASSDFRDSLYSNQPQHF. CDR3 DNA: TGTGCCAGCAGTGATTTTCGGGACAGCCTGTATAGCAATCAGCCCCAGCATTTT.

The DNA of the CDR3 is TGTGCCAGCAGTACGTTAGCGGGACTACTCAAAGAGACCCAGTACTTC. This sequence encodes CASSTLAGLLKETQYF. The rearrangement joins TRBV6-2 or TRBV6-3 to TRBJ2-5, with 8 positions matching TRBD2. The trim removed 5 bases at V and 3 bases at J, leaving 11 bases unmatched. Germline V gene sequence: CDR1 MNHEY, CDR2 SVGEGT. The CDR3 length is 16 residues.